Sequencing of this T cell receptor beta chain was carried out in a study of blood T cell repertoires in COVID-19. About the research overall: Samples of COVID-19 (acute and convalescent) were obtained from the United States, Italy and Spain. T cells, B-cell-depleted T cells, or PBMCs supplied cDNA or gDNA.

The germline V gene has CDR1 SGHVS and CDR2 FQNEAQ. V was clipped by 1 base and J by 9 bases, with 16 bases between them. The CDR3 covers 15 residues. Per the original methods: Reference gene primer amplification yielded estimated nucleated cell counts. Repertoires were generated with immunoSEQ multiplex PCR, while TCRdb's copy carries only in-frame clones and drops some. V, J and clone size are those of that table, while D and trimming were read from the DNA. This table has 200,000 to 250,000 clones, approximately 90% appearing once. This chain connects TRBV7-8 to TRBJ1-3; TRBD1 might be the D (6 bases). Material: peripheral blood. The sequence was obtained from a woman aged 40 to 49 who had recovered from COVID-19. CDR3 DNA: TGTGCCAGCAGCTTAGGGGCAGGGAAAGGGGGCACCATATATTTT. It codes for CASSLGAGKGGTIYF.